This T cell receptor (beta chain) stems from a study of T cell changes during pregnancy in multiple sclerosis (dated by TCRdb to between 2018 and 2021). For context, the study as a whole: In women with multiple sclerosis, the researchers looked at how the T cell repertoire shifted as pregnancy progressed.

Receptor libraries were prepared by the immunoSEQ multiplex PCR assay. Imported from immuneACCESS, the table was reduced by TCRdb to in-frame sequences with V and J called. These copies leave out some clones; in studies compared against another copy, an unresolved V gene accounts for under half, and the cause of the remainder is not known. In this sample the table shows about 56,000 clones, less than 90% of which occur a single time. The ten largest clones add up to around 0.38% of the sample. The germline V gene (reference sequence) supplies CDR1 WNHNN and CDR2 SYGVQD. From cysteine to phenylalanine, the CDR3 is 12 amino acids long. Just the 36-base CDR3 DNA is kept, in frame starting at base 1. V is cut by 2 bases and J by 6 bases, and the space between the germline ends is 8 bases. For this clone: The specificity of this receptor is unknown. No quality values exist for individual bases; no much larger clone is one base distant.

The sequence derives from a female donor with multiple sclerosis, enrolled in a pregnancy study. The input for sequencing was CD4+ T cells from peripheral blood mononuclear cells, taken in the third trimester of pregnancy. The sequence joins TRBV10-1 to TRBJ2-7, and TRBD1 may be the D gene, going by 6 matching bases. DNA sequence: TGCGCCAGCAGTGAGAGGGGGAGCGAGCAGTACTTC. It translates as CASSERGSEQYF.